Listed below are T cell receptor beta chains from one sample, sequenced in a study of T cells after yellow fever vaccination. TCRdb ran MiXCR on the 5' RACE reads and lists one entry per CDR3 protein. The repertoire has 27,000 or so distinct CDR3 sequences, 4% to 5% of them found once; the top ten carry 35% to 40%. The sample here was PBMCs, either bulk or a sorted T-cell subset (CD4+, CD8+, memory, or dextramer-sorted; not recorded which), taken on the day of the yellow fever booster vaccination. The receptors stem from a man aged 18 to 29 who received the YFV17D yellow fever vaccine. The CDR3 runs from the conserved cysteine through the conserved F or W. The D gene is left open where the match is weak. Expanded clones get a size class; other rows say once, few or many, or leave the size out.

J,D,size,V,CDR3,DNA
TRBJ1-1,.,many,TRBV5-1,CASSLQRNTEAFF,TGCGCCAGCAGCTTGCAACGGAACACTGAAGCTTTCTTT
TRBJ2-6,.,medium-sized,TRBV4-3,CASSQGSSPSGANVLTF,TGCGCCAGCAGCCAAGGGTCCAGCCCCTCTGGGGCCAACGTCCTGACTTTC
TRBJ2-5,TRBD1,.,TRBV11-2,CASSGTGGIETQYF,TGTGCCAGCTCCGGGACAGGGGGTATAGAGACCCAGTACTTC
TRBJ2-3,.,many,TRBV10-3,CAISGDGAGGDTQYF,TGTGCCATCAGTGGGGACGGGGCTGGCGGGGATACGCAGTATTTT
TRBJ1-3,.,few,TRBV5-1,CASSLGPGPGRNTIYF,TGCGCCAGCAGCTTGGGTCCGGGACCTGGCCGAAACACCATATATTTT
TRBJ2-4,.,many,TRBV5-5,CASSLYGIIQYF,TGTGCCAGCAGCTTGTATGGGATCATTCAGTACTTC
TRBJ2-7,TRBD1,.,TRBV3-1,CASTQRRAGGMYEQYF,TGTGCCAGCACCCAACGGCGGGCAGGGGGCATGTACGAGCAGTACTTC
TRBJ2-1,TRBD1,many,TRBV5-1,CASSPRGTGGHSNEQFF,TGCGCCAGCAGCCCTAGGGGGACAGGGGGCCACTCCAATGAGCAGTTCTTC
TRBJ2-5,TRBD2,many,TRBV7-2,CASSFQAGGETQYF,TGTGCCAGCAGCTTTCAAGCGGGGGGGGAGACCCAGTACTTC
TRBJ2-2,.,few,TRBV4-3,CAPSRGELFF,TGCGCCCCCAGTCGTGGGGAGCTGTTTTTT
TRBJ1-5,.,many,TRBV20-1,CSARDPRNNQPQHF,TGCAGTGCTAGAGACCCCCGCAACAATCAGCCCCAGCATTTT
TRBJ2-3,TRBD2,many,TRBV5-4,CASSSTTSGAYTQYF,TGTGCCAGCAGCTCGACGACTAGCGGGGCATATACGCAGTATTTT
TRBJ2-7,.,many,TRBV7-9,CASSPPFGDGEQYF,TGTGCCAGCAGCCCTCCTTTTGGGGACGGCGAGCAGTACTTC
TRBJ1-5,.,many,TRBV20-1,CSAGGTANQPQHF,TGCAGTGCGGGAGGGACCGCCAATCAGCCCCAGCATTTT
TRBJ2-4,.,many,TRBV18,CASSPAGLGNIQYF,TGTGCCAGCTCACCAGCGGGGCTTGGAAACATTCAGTACTTC
TRBJ1-1,TRBD1,many,TRBV12-3/TRBV12-4,CATSKGQGNTEAFF,TGTGCCACCTCTAAAGGACAGGGGAACACTGAAGCTTTCTTT
TRBJ2-5,.,.,TRBV12-3/TRBV12-4,CASSLILGGQETQYF,TGTGCCAGCAGCTTGATACTAGGGGGTCAAGAGACCCAGTACTTC
TRBJ2-1,TRBD2,.,TRBV5-1,CASSLAPAGGWNEQFF,TGCGCCAGCAGCTTGGCCCCAGCGGGGGGGTGGAATGAGCAGTTCTTC
TRBJ2-3,.,many,TRBV4-3,CASSQGASGTDTQYF,TGCGCCAGCAGCCAAGGCGCTAGCGGCACAGATACGCAGTATTTT
TRBJ2-3,.,many,TRBV18,CASSPPLAGGTQYF,TGTGCCAGCTCACCACCACTAGCAGGAGGTACGCAGTATTTT
TRBJ2-5,TRBD2,.,TRBV9,CASSVGTSGGARETQYF,TGTGCCAGCAGCGTGGGGACTAGCGGGGGGGCCAGAGAGACCCAGTACTTC